Sequencing of this T cell receptor beta chain was carried out in a study of PD-1 blockade in classical Hodgkin lymphoma. Study-wide findings and caveats: Exclusion was applied to patients who started nivolumab under 1 year after ASCT. Compared with baseline, CD4+ but not CD8+ TCR diversity had risen significantly by C4D1. Complete responders showed a baseline diversity that resembled the diversity of newly diagnosed patients. Diminished baseline TCR diversity has been reported in newly diagnosed patients relative to healthy donors.

Every patient relapsed after autologous stem cell transplantation, and brentuximab vedotin exposure varied. On this clone itself: Its antigen is not known.

The V gene's germline CDR1 is SGHAT and CDR2 FQNNGV. The CDR3 sequence is 19 residues long. Trimming took off 4 bases at V and 5 bases at J, with 26 bases between the two ends. Profiling relied on immunoSEQ multiplex PCR, and the TCRdb table lists in-frame clones only, not all of them. This table has about 6,300 clones, around 83% appearing once. The sample in question was peripheral blood mononuclear cells (PBMCs), obtained before the second cycle of nivolumab. The source of this sequence is a human donor with classical Hodgkin lymphoma. The gene calls are TRBV11-2 and TRBJ1-4; possible D gene TRBD1, 5 bases. CDR3 amino acids: CASSSYFRGPSGRNEKLFF. CDR3 bases: TGTGCCAGCAGCTCTTATTTCCGGGGCCCTAGTGGGAGAAATGAAAAACTGTTTTTT.